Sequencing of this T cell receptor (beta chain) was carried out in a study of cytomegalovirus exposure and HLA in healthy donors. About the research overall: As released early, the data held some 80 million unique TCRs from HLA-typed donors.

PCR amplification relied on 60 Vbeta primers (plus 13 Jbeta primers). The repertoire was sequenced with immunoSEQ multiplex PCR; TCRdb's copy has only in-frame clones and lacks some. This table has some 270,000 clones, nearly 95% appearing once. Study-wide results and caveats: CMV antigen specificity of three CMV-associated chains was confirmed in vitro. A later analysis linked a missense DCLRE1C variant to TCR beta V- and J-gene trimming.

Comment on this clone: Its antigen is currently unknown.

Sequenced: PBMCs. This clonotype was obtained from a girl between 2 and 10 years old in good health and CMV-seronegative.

CDR3 bases: TGTGCCAGCAGCCAACGAGGGAACTATGGCTACACCTTC. As protein: CASSQRGNYGYTF. The V and J genes are TRBV7-8 and TRBJ1-2; D remains unclear. V was trimmed by 5 bases and J by 2 bases, leaving 9 bases between them. Germline V gene sequence: CDR1 SGHVS, CDR2 FQNEAQ. The CDR3 is 13 residues long.